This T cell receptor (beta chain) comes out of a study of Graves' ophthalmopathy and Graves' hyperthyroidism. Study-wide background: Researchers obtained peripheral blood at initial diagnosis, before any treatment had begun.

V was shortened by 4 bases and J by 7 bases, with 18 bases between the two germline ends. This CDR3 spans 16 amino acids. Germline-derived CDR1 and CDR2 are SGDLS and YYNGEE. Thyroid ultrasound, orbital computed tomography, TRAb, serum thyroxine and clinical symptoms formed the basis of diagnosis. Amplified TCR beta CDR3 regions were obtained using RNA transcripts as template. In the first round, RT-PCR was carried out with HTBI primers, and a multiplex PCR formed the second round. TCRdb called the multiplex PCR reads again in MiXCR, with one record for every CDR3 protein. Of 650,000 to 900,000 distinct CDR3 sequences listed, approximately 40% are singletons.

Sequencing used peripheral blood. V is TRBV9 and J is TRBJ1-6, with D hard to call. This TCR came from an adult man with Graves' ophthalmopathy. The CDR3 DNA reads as TGTGCCAGCAGCTTAAGATCGACCTCATGGAATTCACCCCTCCACTTT. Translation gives CASSLRSTSWNSPLHF.